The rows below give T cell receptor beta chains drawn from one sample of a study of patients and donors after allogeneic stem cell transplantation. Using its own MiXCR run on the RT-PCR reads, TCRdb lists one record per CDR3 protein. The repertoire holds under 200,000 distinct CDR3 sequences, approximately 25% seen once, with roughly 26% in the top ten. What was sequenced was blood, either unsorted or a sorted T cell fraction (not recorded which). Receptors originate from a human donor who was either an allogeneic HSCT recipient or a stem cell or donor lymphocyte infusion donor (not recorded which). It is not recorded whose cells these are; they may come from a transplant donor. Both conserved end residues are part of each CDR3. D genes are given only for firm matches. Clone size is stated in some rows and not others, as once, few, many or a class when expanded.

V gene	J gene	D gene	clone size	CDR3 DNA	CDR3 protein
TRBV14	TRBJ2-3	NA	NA	TGTGCCAGTCGGATAGCGGAAAGCACAGATACGCAGTATTTT	CASRIAESTDTQYF
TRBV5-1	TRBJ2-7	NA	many	TGCGCCAGCAGCTTACGGGGTTACGAGCAGTACTTC	CASSLRGYEQYF
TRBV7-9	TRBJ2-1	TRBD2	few	TGTGCCAGCAGCTCCGGGACTAGGCAGTTCTTC	CASSSGTRQFF
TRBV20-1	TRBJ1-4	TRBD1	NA	TGCAGTGCTAGGAGGGGGCTTACTAATGAAAAACTGTTTTTT	CSARRGLTNEKLFF
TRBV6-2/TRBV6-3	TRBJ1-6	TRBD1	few	TGTGCCAGCACCCAAGGGACAGGGGCTAATTCACCCCTCCACTTT	CASTQGTGANSPLHF
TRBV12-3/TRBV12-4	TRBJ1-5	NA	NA	TGTGCCAGCAGTTTTGCCGGTGTCTTCAATCAGCCCCAGCATTTT	CASSFAGVFNQPQHF
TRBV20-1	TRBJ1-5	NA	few	TGCAGTGCAACTTGGACTGGGAATCAGCCCCAGCATTTT	CSATWTGNQPQHF
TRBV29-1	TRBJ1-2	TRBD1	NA	TGCAGCGTTGAGGCGACAGGGGATGGGTACGGCTACACCTTC	CSVEATGDGYGYTF
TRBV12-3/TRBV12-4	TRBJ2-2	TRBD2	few	TGTGCCAGCGCTGAGCGGGGGGCCGACACCGGGGAGCTGTTTTTT	CASAERGADTGELFF
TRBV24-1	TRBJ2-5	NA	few	TGTGCCACCAGTGATTTGCAGCCTACCGGGGAGACCCAGTACTTC	CATSDLQPTGETQYF
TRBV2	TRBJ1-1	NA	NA	TGTGCCAGCGGCCCAGAGCAGAACACTGAAGCTTTCTTT	CASGPEQNTEAFF
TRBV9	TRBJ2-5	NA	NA	TGTGCCAGCAGCGTAGATATGTGGCAAGAGACCCAGTACTTC	CASSVDMWQETQYF
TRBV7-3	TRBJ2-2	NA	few	TGTGCCAGCAGCTTAACCCCCTCCATTGCACCCGGGGAGCTGTTTTTT	CASSLTPSIAPGELFF
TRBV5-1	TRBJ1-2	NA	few	TGCGCCAGCAGCTTCAGACCTAACTATGGCTACACCTTC	CASSFRPNYGYTF
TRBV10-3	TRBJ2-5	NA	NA	TGTGCCATCAGTGATTTTCCAGGGCAAGAGACCCAGTACTTC	CAISDFPGQETQYF
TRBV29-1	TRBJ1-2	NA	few	TGCAGCGTTGCGGGACACTCAATACAGAATGGCTACACCTTC	CSVAGHSIQNGYTF
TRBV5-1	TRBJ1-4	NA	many	TGCGCCAGCAGCCCCGGGACCGATGAAAAACTGTTTTTT	CASSPGTDEKLFF
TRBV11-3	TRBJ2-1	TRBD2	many	TGTGCCAGCAAGACTAGCGGGAGAACTTTTTACAATGAGCAGTTCTTC	CASKTSGRTFYNEQFF
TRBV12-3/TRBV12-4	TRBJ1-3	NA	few	TGTGCCAGCAGCGGGGGAGGACGGTTCCTCGTGGACACCATATATTTT	CASSGGGRFLVDTIYF
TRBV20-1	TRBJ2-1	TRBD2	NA	TGCAGTGCTAGCCCCCCGACTAGCGGGATCTACAATGAGCAGTTCTTC	CSASPPTSGIYNEQFF
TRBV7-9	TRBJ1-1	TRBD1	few	TGTGCCAGCAGCTTAGGGTCCGTACAAGGGACAGGGTGGAAGAACACTGAAGCTTTCTTT	CASSLGSVQGTGWKNTEAFF
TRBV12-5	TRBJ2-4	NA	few	TGTGCTAGTGGTTTCCCCTCGCCGACCGGAGCCAAAAACATTCAGTACTTC	CASGFPSPTGAKNIQYF
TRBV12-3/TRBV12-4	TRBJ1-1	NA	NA	TGTGCCAGCATGGCAGGGCGCGCGAACACTGAAGCTTTCTTT	CASMAGRANTEAFF
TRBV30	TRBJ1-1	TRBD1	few	TGTGCCTGGAGTGTTGAACAGGGGCACACTGAAGCTTTCTTT	CAWSVEQGHTEAFF
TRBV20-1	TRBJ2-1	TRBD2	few	TGCAGTGCTAGGGCGGGACTAGCGGGGTACAATGAGCAGTTCTTC	CSARAGLAGYNEQFF
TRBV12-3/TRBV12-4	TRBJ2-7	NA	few	TGTGCCAGCAGTTCTGGAGGGAACGAGCAGTACTTC	CASSSGGNEQYF
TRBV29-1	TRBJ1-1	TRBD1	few	TGCAGCGTGACCTGGGGGACAGGGGCTTTCTTT	CSVTWGTGAFF
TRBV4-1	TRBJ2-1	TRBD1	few	TGCGCCAGCAGCCACCAATCCGGGACAGGGGCGCCCTTCTCCTACAATGAGCAGTTCTTC	CASSHQSGTGAPFSYNEQFF
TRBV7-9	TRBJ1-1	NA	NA	TGTGCCAGCAGCCCCCCGGGAGCAGGGATCGTGACTGAAGCTTTCTTT	CASSPPGAGIVTEAFF
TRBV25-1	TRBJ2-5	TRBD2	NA	TGTGCCAGCAGTTTGCTAGCGGGGGGAGCTCAAGAGACCCAGTACTTC	CASSLLAGGAQETQYF
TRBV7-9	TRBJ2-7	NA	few	TGTGCCAGCAGCTTACCCCGGGGGGCAACGGGCGAGCAGTACTTC	CASSLPRGATGEQYF
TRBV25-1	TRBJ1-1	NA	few	TGTGCCAGCAGTGACGGGACGTTTGACATGAACACTGAAGCTTTCTTT	CASSDGTFDMNTEAFF
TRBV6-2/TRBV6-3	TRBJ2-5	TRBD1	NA	TGTGCCAGCAGTTTTTTGACAGGGGGCATTGAGACCCAGTACTTC	CASSFLTGGIETQYF
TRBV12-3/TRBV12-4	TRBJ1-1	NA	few	TGTGCCAGCAGTTGGTGGGGCAGGGTCACAACGTCGAACACTGAAGCTTTCTTT	CASSWWGRVTTSNTEAFF
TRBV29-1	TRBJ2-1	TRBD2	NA	TGCAGCGTGGCATGGGAGGGCAATGAGCAGTTCTTC	CSVAWEGNEQFF
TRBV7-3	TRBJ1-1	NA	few	TGTGCCAGCAGCTTAACAGGGCTGGAAACGAACACTGAAGCTTTCTTT	CASSLTGLETNTEAFF
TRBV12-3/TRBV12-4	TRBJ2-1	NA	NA	TGTGCCAGCAGTTTAACTCGAAAGGCCTCCAATGAGCAGTTCTTC	CASSLTRKASNEQFF
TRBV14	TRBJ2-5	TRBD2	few	TGTGCCAGCAGCCAATGGGGGGGTACCGGGGAGACCCAGTACTTC	CASSQWGGTGETQYF
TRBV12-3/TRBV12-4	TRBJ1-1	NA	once	TGTGCCAGCACCATGGGGCTCGAAGCTTTCTTT	CASTMGLEAFF
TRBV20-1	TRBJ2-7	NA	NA	TGCAGTGCTCTCCTAGGGATTCACTACGAGCAGTACTTC	CSALLGIHYEQYF
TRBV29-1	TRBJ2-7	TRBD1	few	TGCAGCGTCGTCCTCAGGGGGCAGGAGCAGTACTTC	CSVVLRGQEQYF
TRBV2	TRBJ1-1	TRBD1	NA	TGTGCCAGCAGCAGACAGGGGGAGAACACTGAAGCTTTCTTT	CASSRQGENTEAFF
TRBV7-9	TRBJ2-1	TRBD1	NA	TGTGCCAGCAGCTTAATACCCGGGACAGGGCTGAGCTCCTACAATGAGCAGTTCTTC	CASSLIPGTGLSSYNEQFF
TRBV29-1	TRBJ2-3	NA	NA	TGCAGCGTTCGGACTGCAGATACGCAGTATTTT	CSVRTADTQYF
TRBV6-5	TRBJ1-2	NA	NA	TGTGCCAGCAGGGAACAGAGCCTCTATGGCTACACCTTC	CASREQSLYGYTF
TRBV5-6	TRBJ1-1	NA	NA	TGTGCCAGCAGCTTGGGGAGTGAGAAGGCTTTCTTT	CASSLGSEKAFF
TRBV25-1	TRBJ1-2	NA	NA	TGTGCCAGCAGTACAACCGGGACGTACAGTAACTATGGCTACACCTTC	CASSTTGTYSNYGYTF